Sequencing of this T cell receptor beta chain was carried out in a study of Tregs in tolerant kidney transplant recipients. Study-wide results and limits: No direct test of biological reproducibility was done here. Tolerant patients' donor-specific Tregs expanded beyond overall Tregs, suggesting antigen-driven growth.

TCRdb's table, derived via immunoSEQ multiplex PCR, lists solely in-frame clones and lacks some. There are about 83,000 clones in the sample; about 98% occur only once, and around 0.51% lies in the top ten. Comment on this clone: Antigen specificity is unknown.

The CDR3 has 15 amino acids. Trimming at V came to 6 bases and at J to 2 bases, leaving 1 base not matched to a gene. Per germline, CDR1 MNHEY and CDR2 SVGAGI. Material: CD4+ T cells from blood, obtained before the transplant. This TCR was recovered from a human donor who received a combined kidney and bone marrow transplant. This sequence joins TRBV6-5 and TRBJ2-1, with 13 bases matching TRBD2. CDR3 region: CASSTSGRAYNEQFF. The CDR3 nucleotides are TGTGCCAGCAGCACTAGCGGGAGGGCCTACAATGAGCAGTTCTTC.